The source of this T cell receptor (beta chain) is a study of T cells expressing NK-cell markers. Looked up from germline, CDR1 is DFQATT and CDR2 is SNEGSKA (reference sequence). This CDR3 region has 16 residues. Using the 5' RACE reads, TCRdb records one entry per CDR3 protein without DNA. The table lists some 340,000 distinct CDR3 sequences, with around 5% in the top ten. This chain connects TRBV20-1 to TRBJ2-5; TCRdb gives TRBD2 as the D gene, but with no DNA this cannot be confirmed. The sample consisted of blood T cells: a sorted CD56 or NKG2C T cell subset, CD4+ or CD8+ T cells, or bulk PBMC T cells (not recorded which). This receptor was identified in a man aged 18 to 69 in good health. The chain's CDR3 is CSAGRTSGGTQETQYF.